The next 30 T cell receptor beta chains were all read from a single sample in a study of T-cell memory formation after mild COVID-19. TCRdb processed the 5' RACE reads anew with MiXCR; each CDR3 protein has one entry. The sample includes fewer than 350,000 distinct CDR3 sequences, under 20% seen only once; the top ten take more than 20%. Material for sequencing was PBMCs or a T cell subset sorted from them (not recorded which). All receptors derive from a man younger than 30 who had mild COVID-19 (a few samples of this study predate the infection). Cell type and time point are not known.

J is TRBJ1-2 and V is TRBV29-1, with 7 nucleotides matching TRBD1. The CDR3 runs to 13 residues. Germline lookup yields CDR1 SQVTM and CDR2 ANQGSEA. V was pared by 7 bases and J by 10 bases, with 15 bases of the junction left unmatched. CDR3: CSAWTGKSGYYTF. For the CDR3, the DNA is TGCAGCGCATGGACAGGCAAAAGCGGCTACTACACCTTC.

This clonotype has just a few counts. J is TRBJ2-3 and V is TRBV11-2; D unclear. The CDR3 extends over 12 amino acids. Trimming removed 5 bases at V and 4 bases at J, with 7 bases between. CDR1 and CDR2 from the germline V gene are SGHAT and FQNNGV. The CDR3 DNA follows: TGTGCCAGCAGCCCACCCGCAGATACGCAGTATTTT. Translation: CASSPPADTQYF.

Here the CDR3 DNA reads TGTGCCAGCTCGGCGGGGACAGTCTCTGGAAACACCATATATTTT. This encodes CASSAGTVSGNTIYF. The chain has TRBV18 and TRBJ1-3; 7 nucleotides align to TRBD1. With 6 bases clipped from V and 0 bases from J, the junction kept 5 bases outside the gene matches. Germline CDR1 reads KGHSH; CDR2 reads LQKENI. The CDR3 loop spans 15 amino acids.

V gene TRBV6-1 combines with J gene TRBJ2-5; TRBD1 matches at 8 bases. The CDR3 sequence is 15 residues long. The germline V gene encodes CDR1 MNHNS and CDR2 SASEGT. The V gene end was trimmed by 2 bases and the J gene end by 5 bases; junction bases not matched to a gene: 7. In DNA form, the CDR3 reads TGTGCCAGCAGTGAAATGACAGGGGCGGTGGAGACCCAGTACTTC. This codes for CASSEMTGAVETQYF.

The J gene is TRBJ2-7, the V gene TRBV12-3 or TRBV12-4, with a possible D match to TRBD1 (5 bases). This CDR3 has 12 amino acids. Deletions cut 3 bases from V and 5 bases from J, with 8 bases between. CDR3 coding DNA: TGTGCCAGCAGTTTTGCAGGGCACGAGCAGTACGTC. Translation gives CASSFAGHEQYV.

This clonotype was detected ten times or more. The chain employs TRBV19 and TRBJ2-5, with a possible D match to TRBD1 (6 bases). Germline loops: CDR1 LNHDA, CDR2 SQIVND (reference sequence). Trimming pared 6 bases from V and 1 base from J, leaving 12 bases between. The CDR3 is made up of 14 amino acids. The CDR3 loop reads CASSQGLFQETQYF. For the CDR3, the DNA is TGTGCCAGTAGCCAGGGGCTTTTCCAAGAGACCCAGTACTTC.

The chain is built from TRBV5-5 and TRBJ1-6, with a weak D call TRBD1 (5 bases). This CDR3 has 15 residues. In germline, CDR1 is SGHKS, CDR2 YYEKEE (reference sequence). V was clipped by 1 base and J by 2 bases, with 7 bases between them. CDR3 sequence (DNA): TGTGCCAGCAGCTTGACAGGAACCTATAATTCACCCCTCCACTTT. It encodes CASSLTGTYNSPLHF.

The rearrangement joins TRBV6-5 to TRBJ1-3; no clear D gene. The V gene lost 2 bases and the J gene lost 0 bases, with 8 bases spanning the gap. The CDR3 is 15 amino acids. Germline V gene data show CDR1 as MNHEY and CDR2 as SVGAGI. The CDR3 DNA is TGTGCCAGCAGTTACGGCGTCCACTCTGGAAACACCATATATTTT. Translated: CASSYGVHSGNTIYF.

The chain carries TRBV7-8 and TRBJ2-2, with 7 bases matching TRBD2. Unmatched junction bases numbered 10, after V lost 0 bases and J lost 6 bases. This CDR3 is built from 17 residues. Germline assignment: CDR1 SGHVS and CDR2 FQNEAQ. The CDR3 protein is CASSLARLATDPGELFF. The CDR3 DNA reads TGTGCCAGCAGCTTAGCGAGACTAGCCACCGATCCCGGGGAGCTGTTTTTT.

In its sample, this clonotype was seen a few times. V and J are TRBV4-3 and TRBJ2-1; 15 nucleotides match TRBD2. This CDR3 is 19 amino acids long. Germline-derived CDR1 and CDR2 are LGHNA and YSLEER. Unmatched junction bases numbered 5, after V lost 2 bases and J lost 0 bases. CDR3 region: CASSQRTSGGEISYNEQFF. CDR3 bases: TGCGCCAGCAGCCAACGGACTAGCGGGGGGGAAATCTCCTACAATGAGCAGTTCTTC.

The rearrangement links TRBV4-3 to TRBJ2-2; D tentatively reads TRBD1 or TRBD2 (5 bases each). V was pared by 4 bases and J by 4 bases, with 16 bases between. This CDR3 is 16 amino acids long. CDR1 and CDR2 from the germline V gene are LGHNA and YSLEER. The CDR3 DNA reads as TGCGCCAGCAGCCCCCTAGGACATGGGGGCACCGGGGAGCTGTTTTTT. This encodes CASSPLGHGGTGELFF.

The chain carries TRBV6-5 and TRBJ2-3; TRBD2 matches 7 bases. The CDR3 runs 14 residues. Unmatched junction bases numbered 5, after V lost 2 bases and J lost 6 bases. Germline loops: CDR1 MNHEY, CDR2 SVGAGI. DNA for the CDR3: TGTGCCAGCAGTTACAGAGCGGGGAAGGATACGCAGTATTTT. It is translated as CASSYRAGKDTQYF.

The V call is TRBV7-9, the J call TRBJ1-5; no firm D call. This CDR3 spans 14 amino acids. Germline V gene sequence: CDR1 SEHNR, CDR2 FQNEAQ (reference sequence). The ends were cut back, 1 base at V and 4 bases at J, with 8 bases in the middle. The DNA for the CDR3 is TGTGCCAGCAGCTTAGACGGTTGGAATCAGCCCCAGCATTTT. Translating gives CASSLDGWNQPQHF.

V gene TRBV28 combines with J gene TRBJ1-2, with D maybe TRBD1 (6 bases). V lost 6 bases to trimming and J lost 4 bases, with 12 bases between them. The CDR3 contains 13 residues. Germline CDR1 MDHEN, CDR2 SYDVKM. For the CDR3, the DNA is TGTGCCAGCAGGAAACAGGGAAGCTATGGCTACACCTTC. It is translated as CASRKQGSYGYTF.

The gene calls are TRBV4-2 and TRBJ2-3, with 14 bases identical to TRBD2. V lost 2 bases and J lost 9; bases outside the gene matches: 7. Per the germline V gene, CDR1 is LGHNA and CDR2 is YNFKEQ. The CDR3 consists of 16 residues. This CDR3 reads CASSQRGLAGEETQYF. The CDR3 DNA reads as TGTGCCAGCAGCCAAAGGGGACTAGCGGGGGAAGAAACGCAGTATTTT.

The rearrangement uses TRBV20-1 and TRBJ2-4; TRBD1 matches 9 bases. This CDR3 has 16 amino acids. V lost 5 bases to trimming and J lost 1 base; unmatched junction nucleotides: 9. Looked up from germline, CDR1 is DFQATT and CDR2 is SNEGSKA (reference sequence). Here the CDR3 DNA reads TGCAGTGCTGGAACCGGGACAGGGAGGGCCAAAAACATTCAGTACTTC. This sequence encodes CSAGTGTGRAKNIQYF.

The V gene is TRBV27, the J gene TRBJ2-7, with 9 bases fitting TRBD1. V lost 5 bases, J lost 4 bases, and 6 bases stayed unmatched. This CDR3 region has 14 residues. Germline V lookup: CDR1 MNHEY, CDR2 SMNVEV (reference sequence). The DNA for the CDR3 is TGTGCCAGCAGTCCTGGACAGGGGAAGTACGAGCAGTACGTC. It codes for CASSPGQGKYEQYV.

In its sample, this clonotype was seen a few times. This chain connects TRBV12-3 or TRBV12-4 to TRBJ2-1; maybe TRBD2 (5 bases). Trimming pared 6 bases from V and 12 bases from J, leaving 12 bases between. CDR3 length: 11 amino acids. The chain's CDR3 is CASSLGSGQFF. In DNA form, the CDR3 reads TGTGCCAGCAGCTTGGGGAGTGGGCAGTTCTTC.

The chain recombines TRBV7-9 with TRBJ2-2; 9 bases align to TRBD1. V gave up 3 bases and J gave up 7 bases; unmatched junction bases: 6. Germline CDR1 SEHNR, CDR2 FQNEAQ (reference sequence). The CDR3 is 15 amino acids. The CDR3: CASSFRDRAIGELFF. CDR3 DNA: TGTGCCAGCAGCTTCCGGGACAGGGCCATCGGGGAGCTGTTTTTT.

This chain uses TRBV7-8 with TRBJ2-7; no clear D gene. Germline V gene sequence: CDR1 SGHVS, CDR2 FQNEAQ. This CDR3 contains 14 residues. V dropped 6 bases and J dropped 0 bases, with 12 bases sitting between them. Here the CDR3 DNA reads TGTGCCAGCAGACCCACCCAGACCTCCTACGAGCAGTACTTC. It codes for CASRPTQTSYEQYF.

Ten or more counts support this clonotype. This chain uses TRBV7-9 with TRBJ2-1, with D hard to call. Trimming left V 3 bases short and J 7 bases short, with 10 bases between. This CDR3 contains 13 residues. Looked up from germline, CDR1 is SEHNR and CDR2 is FQNEAQ (reference sequence). CDR3 amino acids: CASSFSQWNEQFF. In DNA, the CDR3 is TGTGCCAGCAGCTTCTCTCAGTGGAATGAGCAGTTCTTC.

As to this clonotype: One end of the junction varies from germline; a read error may be responsible. The CDR3 sequence is CASSYFGYNF. The CDR3 nucleotides are TGTGCCAGCAGTTATTTCGGCTACAACTTC. The rearrangement uses TRBV6-6 and TRBJ1-2, with no clear D. CDR1 and CDR2 (germline): MNHNY, SVGAGI (reference sequence). The CDR3 totals 10 residues.

This clonotype was observed a few times. The V gene is TRBV6-6, the J gene TRBJ2-3, with a weak D call TRBD2 (6 bases). This CDR3 spans 16 amino acids. The V end lost 3 bases, the J end lost 3 bases, and 16 bases lay between the germline ends. CDR1 MNHNY and CDR2 SVGAGI come from the germline V gene (reference sequence). In nucleotides, the CDR3 is TGTGCCAGCAGTTATCTCATCCGGGGAGGAACAGATACGCAGTATTTT. As protein: CASSYLIRGGTDTQYF.

This clonotype was recorded at least ten times. The chain is built from TRBV12-3 or TRBV12-4 and TRBJ2-5; weak D call: TRBD2 (6 bases). Trimming pared 3 bases from V and 4 bases from J, leaving 18 bases between. The CDR3 is made up of 16 amino acids. CDR3 sequence: CASSFGLGGVGETQYF. CDR3 bases: TGTGCCAGCAGTTTCGGACTTGGAGGGGTGGGAGAGACCCAGTACTTC.

V gene TRBV7-2 combines with J gene TRBJ2-3, with TRBD2 matching 12 bases. Germline assignment: CDR1 SGHTA and CDR2 FQGNSA. The CDR3 runs to 19 residues. Trimming removed 5 bases from V and 2 bases from J; junction bases left unmatched: 14. The DNA for the CDR3 is TGTGCCAGCAGCGAAGAGCCCCCCACTAGCGGGGGGAACACAGATACGCAGTATTTT. It yields the protein CASSEEPPTSGGNTDTQYF.

The chain carries TRBV27 and TRBJ2-7, with a weak D call TRBD2 (6 bases). Germline CDR1 reads MNHEY; CDR2 reads SMNVEV (reference sequence). V dropped 2 bases and J dropped 0 bases, with 8 bases sitting between them. The CDR3 spans 14 residues. CDR3 nucleotides: TGTGCCAGCAGTTTAGGGAGGCCCTCCTACGAGCAGTACTTC. It codes for CASSLGRPSYEQYF.

The chain uses TRBV20-1 and TRBJ2-5, with D possibly being TRBD2 (6 bases). Trimming pared 8 bases from V and 5 bases from J, leaving 12 bases between. The germline V gene encodes CDR1 DFQATT and CDR2 SNEGSKA (reference sequence). The CDR3 extends over 11 amino acids. The CDR3 nucleotides are TGCAGTACCGCTAGCGTGGAGACCCAGTACTTC. Protein product: CSTASVETQYF.

CDR3 nucleotide sequence: TGTGCCAGCAGCGTAGTAGGACAAACGATAAACGAGCAGTACGTC. Translation gives CASSVVGQTINEQYV. V usage is TRBV9 and J usage is TRBJ2-7; possibly TRBD1 for D (5 bases). In germline, CDR1 is SGDLS, CDR2 YYNGEE. This CDR3 has 15 residues. V dropped 0 bases and J dropped 5 bases, with 15 bases sitting between them.

This clonotype was seen a few times. V and J are TRBV6-2 or TRBV6-3 and TRBJ2-7; 9 bases are shared with TRBD1. The junction had 9 bases not matched to a gene; V was cut back by 6 bases and J by 3 bases. This CDR3 has 15 residues. Germline V CDR1 and CDR2: MNHEY, SVGEGT. CDR3 region: CASRLSLGQGYEQYF. DNA for the CDR3: TGTGCCAGCAGACTAAGCCTGGGACAGGGCTACGAGCAGTACTTC.

This clonotype was observed a few times. The V call is TRBV7-9, the J call TRBJ1-2; TRBD1 is a possible D gene (5 bases). Trimming cost V 1 base and J 0 bases, with 15 bases left between them. The V gene's germline CDR1 is SEHNR and CDR2 FQNEAQ (reference sequence). The CDR3 has 17 residues. The CDR3 is CASSLEGRRGANYGYTF. The CDR3 DNA sequence: TGTGCCAGCAGCTTAGAGGGGAGGAGGGGCGCTAACTATGGCTACACCTTC.